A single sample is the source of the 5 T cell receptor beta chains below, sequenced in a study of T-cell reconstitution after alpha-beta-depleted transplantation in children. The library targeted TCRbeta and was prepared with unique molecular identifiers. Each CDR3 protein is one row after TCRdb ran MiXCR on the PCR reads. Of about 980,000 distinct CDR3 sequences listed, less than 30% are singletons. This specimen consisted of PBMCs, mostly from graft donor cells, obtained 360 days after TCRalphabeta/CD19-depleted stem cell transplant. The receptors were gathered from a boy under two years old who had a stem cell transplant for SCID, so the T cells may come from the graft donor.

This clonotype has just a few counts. This chain's CDR3 is CASSPLKATSGGTDTQYF. In DNA form, the CDR3 reads TGTGCCAGCAGCCCCCTGAAAGCGACTAGCGGGGGTACAGATACGCAGTATTTT. The chain combines TRBV4-2 with TRBJ2-3, with 12 nucleotides matching TRBD2. The CDR3 has 18 residues. V was clipped by 4 bases and J by 3 bases; unmatched bases: 11. CDR1 is LGHNA and CDR2 is YNFKEQ in the germline V gene.

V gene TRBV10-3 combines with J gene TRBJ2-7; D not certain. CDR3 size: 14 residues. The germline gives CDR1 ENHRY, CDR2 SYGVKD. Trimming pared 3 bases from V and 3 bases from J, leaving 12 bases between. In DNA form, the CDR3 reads TGTGCCATCAGTGAAAGCCCTTCCCTCTACGAGCAGTACTTC. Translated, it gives CAISESPSLYEQYF.

This CDR3 reads CSARRVASPTDTQYF. The CDR3 nucleotides read TGCAGTGCCAGACGGGTCGCATCCCCCACAGATACGCAGTATTTT. This chain uses TRBV20-1 with TRBJ2-3; no clear D. This CDR3 spans 15 amino acids. Germline V gene data show CDR1 as DFQATT and CDR2 as SNEGSKA (reference sequence). V lost 6 bases and J lost 2, with 18 bases in between.

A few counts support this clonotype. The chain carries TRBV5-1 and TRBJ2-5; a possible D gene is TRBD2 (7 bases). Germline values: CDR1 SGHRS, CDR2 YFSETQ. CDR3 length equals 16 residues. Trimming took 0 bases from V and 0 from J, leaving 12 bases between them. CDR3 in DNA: TGCGCCAGCAGCTTGGGGGGGGGCATCGACCAAGAGACCCAGTACTTC. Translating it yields CASSLGGGIDQETQYF.

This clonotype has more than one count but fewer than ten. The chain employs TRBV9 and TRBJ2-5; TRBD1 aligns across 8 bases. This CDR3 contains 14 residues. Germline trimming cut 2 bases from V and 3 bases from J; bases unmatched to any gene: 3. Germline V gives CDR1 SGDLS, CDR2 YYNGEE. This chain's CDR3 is CASSVDRGKETQYF. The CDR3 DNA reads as TGTGCCAGCAGCGTCGACAGGGGAAAAGAGACCCAGTACTTC.